This TCR beta chain came from a study of cytomegalovirus exposure and HLA in healthy donors. CDR3 length: 15 amino acids. Germline CDR1 SGHNT, CDR2 YYREEE (reference sequence). V was clipped by 2 bases and J by 8 bases; unmatched bases: 10. The PCR used 60 Vbeta and 13 Jbeta primers. Some clones are missing from TCRdb's copy, which holds only in-frame ones; the method was immunoSEQ multiplex PCR. The table includes 100,000 to 150,000 clones, about 8% detected once. The receptor's source is a woman aged 40 to 50 in good health and CMV-seropositive. Sequencing was carried out using PBMCs. The chain has TRBV5-4 and TRBJ1-2; 9 bases agree with TRBD1. CDR3 coding DNA: TGTGCCAGCAGCTTATCGGGACAGGGACGAAGAGGCTACACCTTC. Translation gives CASSLSGQGRRGYTF.